The source of this T cell receptor (beta chain) is a study of human T cells and chemical hapten exposure. Trimming left V 1 base short and J 0 bases short, with 9 bases between. Per germline, CDR1 DFQATT and CDR2 SNEGSKA (reference sequence). The length of the CDR3 is 14 residues. TCRdb fed the RACE reads into MiXCR, producing one record per CDR3 protein. The data hold about 100,000 distinct CDR3 sequences, with approximately 9.9% observed a single time. As to time point: patch test 1, 2 weeks after DPC sensitization. Specified treatment: therapeutic diphenylcyclopropenone sensitization with weekly scalp DPC. Unfractionated whole blood yielded total RNA. Study-wide findings and caveats: The donors suffered from alopecia, so their immune response may not match that of healthy people. High-frequency TCRs, those above 1 in 1000, stayed the same after DPC sensitization. Versus controls, expanded TCRs had significantly more large CDR3 similarity clusters.

In the case of this clonotype: Its antigen is still unknown.

The chain is built from TRBV20-1 and TRBJ1-1; D ambiguous. This sequence was found in a woman in her thirties or forties with alopecia areata. Some clones in this sample may be carry-over from other donors' samples. This material consisted of whole blood, taken in connection with sensitization to the hapten diphenylcyclopropenone (DPC). CDR3 in DNA: TGCAGTGCTAGAGTACCCGCACTGAACACTGAAGCTTTCTTT. It encodes CSARVPALNTEAFF.